Listed below are T cell receptor beta chains from one sample, sequenced in a study of blood T cells in healthy people across ages. TCRdb analysed the 5' RACE reads with MiXCR anew, one entry per CDR3 protein. In the table there are approximately 680,000 distinct CDR3 sequences, roughly 32% of which are singletons. The material sequenced was blood. The receptors shown here come from an elderly woman in good health. Each CDR3 is given without its conserved first and last residue.

V gene,J gene,CDR3 protein
TRBV9,TRBJ2-6,ANSLLSGANVLT
TRBV4-2,TRBJ2-3,ASSQEDRPDTQY
TRBV4-2,TRBJ2-5,ASSLDLQEQY
TRBV24-1,TRBJ1-2,ATSGPQTGSYGYT
TRBV7-2,TRBJ2-7,ASSLGLAGGIEQY
TRBV5-5,TRBJ1-2,ASSFDPIWANYGYT
TRBV20-1,TRBJ1-1,SAQRQERKNTEAF
TRBV3-1,TRBJ2-7,ASSQSQLKGEQY
TRBV7-2,TRBJ2-5,ASSFRTPGVTQY
TRBV29-1,TRBJ1-5,SVSISANQPQH
TRBV7-6,TRBJ2-7,ASSLEDSGGYEQY
TRBV5-6,TRBJ2-1,ASSLGRGYNEQF
TRBV7-2,TRBJ2-7,ASSMSRGISYEQY
TRBV7-9,TRBJ2-4,ASSSGPGVQY
TRBV6-5,TRBJ2-3,ASSYSAPPNPDTQY
TRBV7-2,TRBJ2-3,ASSLAPSGGSDTQY
TRBV4-3,TRBJ1-6,ASSQVRGARDSPLH
TRBV27,TRBJ1-2,ASSPRDWPGYT
TRBV6-2/TRBV6-3,TRBJ2-7,ASSRWVNEQY
TRBV24-1,TRBJ1-1,ATSGGIGTEAF
TRBV20-1,TRBJ1-1,SAWDGMNTEAF
TRBV15,TRBJ1-1,ATSRDSGNTEAF
TRBV5-1,TRBJ2-7,ASSKGTGVRYEQY
TRBV5-1,-,ASSPLGVGGYEQY
TRBV30,TRBJ2-3,AWSLTSGEADTQY
TRBV5-1,TRBJ1-2,ASSLDSPNYGYT
TRBV5-4,TRBJ2-1,ASSPGQMQF
TRBV20-1,TRBJ2-5,NARVPGVAFGETQY
TRBV24-1,-,AILDRGLKTQY
TRBV29-1,TRBJ2-5,SVVGQLTGETQY
TRBV3-1,TRBJ1-5,ASSQATGGNQPQH
TRBV2,TRBJ1-6,ASSLDPAFHNSRLH
TRBV20-1,TRBJ2-3,SASTLAGGPDTQY
TRBV12-3/TRBV12-4,TRBJ2-3,ASSGEVGETDTQY
TRBV4-3,TRBJ1-1,ASSQDLALRGYLGGDTEAF
TRBV7-2,TRBJ2-5,ASSRQTTGAETQY
TRBV29-1,TRBJ2-1,SVAGILNEQF
TRBV6-1,TRBJ2-1,ASSERGGRNEQF
TRBV29-1,TRBJ1-2,SVEEANYGYT
TRBV11-3,TRBJ2-2,ASSTDWNTGELF
TRBV5-1,TRBJ1-2,ASSLALTVLPGEGYT
TRBV6-5,TRBJ2-2,ASRDRFTGELF
TRBV20-1,TRBJ2-3,SARPQGRLAGSRGTDTQY
TRBV27,TRBJ2-1,ASTQGAGAPYNEQF
TRBV7-9,TRBJ1-1,ASSPLVNTEAF
TRBV6-5,TRBJ1-2,ASRPRVDYGYT
TRBV12-3/TRBV12-4,TRBJ1-4,ASSFGASPTNEKLF
TRBV5-1,TRBJ2-7,ASSEDGSYEQY
TRBV20-1,TRBJ2-5,SASAVTQETQY
TRBV28,TRBJ1-2,ASSLGQSGT
TRBV12-3/TRBV12-4,TRBJ1-1,ASTAVRSITEAF
TRBV13,TRBJ2-7,ASSTRPSQVSYEQY
TRBV5-1,TRBJ1-2,ASSLANSGGYGYT